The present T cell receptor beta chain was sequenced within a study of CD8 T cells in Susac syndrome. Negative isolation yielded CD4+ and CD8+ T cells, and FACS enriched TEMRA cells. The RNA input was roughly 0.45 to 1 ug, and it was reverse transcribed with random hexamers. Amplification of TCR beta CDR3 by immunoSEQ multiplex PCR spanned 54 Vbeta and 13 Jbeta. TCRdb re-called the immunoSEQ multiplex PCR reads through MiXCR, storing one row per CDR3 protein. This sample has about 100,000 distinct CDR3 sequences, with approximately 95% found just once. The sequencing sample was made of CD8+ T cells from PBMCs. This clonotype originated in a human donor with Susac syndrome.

The CDR3 loop is CSARGYEETQYF. The CDR3 region has the DNA TGCAGTGCTAGGGGGTACGAAGAGACCCAGTACTTC. The chain employs TRBV20-1 and TRBJ2-5; no clear D gene. The CDR3 extends over 12 amino acids. The V and J ends lost 3 bases and 3 bases respectively, with 8 bases between them. Germline CDR1 reads DFQATT; CDR2 reads SNEGSKA (reference sequence).